This T cell receptor beta chain was recorded in a study of blood T cell repertoires in COVID-19 (dated by TCRdb to 2019 to 2021). Some background on the complete study: Samples covering the acute and convalescent phases of COVID-19 were provided by collaborators in the United States, Italy and Spain. The prospective study material was composed of cDNA or gDNA derived from T cells, B-cell-depleted T cells, or PBMCs. Subjects who had been exposed to COVID-19, were actively infected with it, or had recovered from it provided the deeply sampled blood TCRbeta repertoires that made up the dataset. The repertoires were made available in a free public database intended to serve as a resource for research on the immune response to SARS-CoV-2. Samples were obtained from the ongoing ImmuneRACE study (first 160 participants) and from some 1,300 subjects provided by 6 global collaborators. A de-identified subject ID, COVID-19 status, age in years and sex were almost always included in the sample metadata. Where HLA class I and class II types were available, the types were taken from metadata supplied by the sample provider, not from assay-based typing.

To note about this clone: The specificity of this receptor is unknown. Per-base qualities were not stored, and no clone one base away is much larger.

TCRbeta CDR3 regions were amplified from genomic DNA by means of the immunoSEQ Assay, a bias-controlled multiplex PCR. In the source study's methods: Nucleated cell counts per sample were estimated from amplification of reference gene primers within the assay. Sequence reads were collapsed and filtered to measure the absolute abundance of every unique TCRbeta CDR3 rearrangement. For each sample, productive Simpson clonality was calculated as the square root of Simpson's diversity index across productive rearrangements. TCRdb retrieved this table from immuneACCESS and kept in-frame rearrangements only. Not all clones are present; in checked studies, unresolved V genes account for under half, and no reason is known for the remainder. V and J calls and clone size follow that table, whereas D and trimming were derived from the DNA. The sample table records about 320,000 clones; around 89% of these occur just once. The ten top clones hold approximately 6.5% of the sample.

The paper's findings and limits, for the study overall: How much clinical and demographic metadata was included differed by source and by participant, and the metadata was provided uncurated.

The CDR3 runs 16 residues from the cysteine to the phenylalanine. Only the CDR3 part of the read is kept: 48 bases, read in frame from the first base. Another Seattle source contributed samples from volunteer blood donors who had recovered from COVID-19. The collaborating institutions used their own protocols to collect whole blood in K2EDTA tubes. For TCRbeta analysis, collaborator samples were shipped as frozen whole blood, as isolated PBMCs, or as DNA extracted from either sample type. The specimen was peripheral blood. This clonotype originated in a man between 18 and 35 years old who had recovered from COVID-19. The rearrangement combines TRBV21-1 with TRBJ2-3; TRBD2 was called by the table and not checked on the DNA. TRBV21-1 is shown as a pseudogene. The DNA sequence is TGTGCCAGCAGCAAGGAGTACCTAGCTAACACAGATACGCAGTATTTT. This yields the protein CASSKEYLANTDTQYF.